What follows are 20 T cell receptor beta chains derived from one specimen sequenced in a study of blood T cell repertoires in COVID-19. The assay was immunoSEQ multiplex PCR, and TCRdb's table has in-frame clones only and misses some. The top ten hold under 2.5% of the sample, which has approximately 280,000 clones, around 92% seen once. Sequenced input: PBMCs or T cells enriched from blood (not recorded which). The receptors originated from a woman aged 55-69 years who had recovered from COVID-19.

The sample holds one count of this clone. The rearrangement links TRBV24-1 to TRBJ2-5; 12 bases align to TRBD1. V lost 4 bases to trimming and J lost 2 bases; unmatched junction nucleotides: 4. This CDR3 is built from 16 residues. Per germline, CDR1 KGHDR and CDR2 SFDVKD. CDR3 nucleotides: TGTGCCACCAGTGACGGGGACAGGGGGCTGCAAGAGACCCAGTACTTC. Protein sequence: CATSDGDRGLQETQYF.

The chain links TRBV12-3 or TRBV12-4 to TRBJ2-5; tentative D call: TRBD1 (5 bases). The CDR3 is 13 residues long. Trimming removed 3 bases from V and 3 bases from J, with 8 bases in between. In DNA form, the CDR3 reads TGTGCCAGCAGTTTGGGGCGGAAAGAGACCCAGTACTTC. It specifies CASSLGRKETQYF.

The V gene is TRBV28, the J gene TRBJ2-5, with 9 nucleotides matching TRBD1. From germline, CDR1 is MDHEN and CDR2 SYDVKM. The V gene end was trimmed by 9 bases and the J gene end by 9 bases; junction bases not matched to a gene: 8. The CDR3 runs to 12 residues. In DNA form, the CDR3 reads TGTGCCAGTGGCGACAGGGGGTTGTCCCAGTACTTC. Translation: CASGDRGLSQYF. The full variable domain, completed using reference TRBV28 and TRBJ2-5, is DVKVTQSSRYLVKRTGEKVFLECVQDMDHENMFWYRQDPGLGLRLIYFSYDVKMKEKGDIPEGYSVSREKKERFSLILESASTNQTSMYLCASGDRGLSQYFGPGTRLLVL.

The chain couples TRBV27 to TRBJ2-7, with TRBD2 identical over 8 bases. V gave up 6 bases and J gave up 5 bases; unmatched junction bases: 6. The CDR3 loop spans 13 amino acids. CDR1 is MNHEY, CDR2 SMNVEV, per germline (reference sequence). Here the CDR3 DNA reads TGTGCCAGCAGCAGACTAGCGATAAACGAGCAGTACTTC. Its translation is CASSRLAINEQYF.

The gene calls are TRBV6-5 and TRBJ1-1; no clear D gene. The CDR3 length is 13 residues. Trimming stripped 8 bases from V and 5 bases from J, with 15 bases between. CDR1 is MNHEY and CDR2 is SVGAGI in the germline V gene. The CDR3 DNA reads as TGTGCCAGCCATACCGGGGAAGGTACTGAAGCTTTCTTT. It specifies CASHTGEGTEAFF.

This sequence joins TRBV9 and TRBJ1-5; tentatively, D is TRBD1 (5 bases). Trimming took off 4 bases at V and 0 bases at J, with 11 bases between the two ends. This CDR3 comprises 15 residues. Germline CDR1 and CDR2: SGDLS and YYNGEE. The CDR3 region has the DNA TGTGCCAGCAGCTTGACAGAAGGTAGCAATCAGCCCCAGCATTTT. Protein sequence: CASSLTEGSNQPQHF.

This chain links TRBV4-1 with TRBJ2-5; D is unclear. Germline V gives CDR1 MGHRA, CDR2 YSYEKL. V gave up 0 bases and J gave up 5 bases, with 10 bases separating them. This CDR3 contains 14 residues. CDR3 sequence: CASSQDWAAETQYF. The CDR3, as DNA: TGCGCCAGCAGCCAAGATTGGGCCGCGGAGACCCAGTACTTC.

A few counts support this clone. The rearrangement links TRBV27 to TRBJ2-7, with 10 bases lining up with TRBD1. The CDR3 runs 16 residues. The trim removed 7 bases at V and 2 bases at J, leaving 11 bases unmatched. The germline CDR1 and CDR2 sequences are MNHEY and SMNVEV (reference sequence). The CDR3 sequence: CASTQLPGQGTYEQYF. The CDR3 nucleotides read TGTGCCAGCACCCAACTTCCGGGACAGGGGACCTACGAGCAGTACTTC.

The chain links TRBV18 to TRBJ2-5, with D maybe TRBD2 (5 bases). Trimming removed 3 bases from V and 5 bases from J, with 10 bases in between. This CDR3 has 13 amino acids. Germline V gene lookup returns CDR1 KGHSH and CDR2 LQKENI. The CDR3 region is CASSPPGLETQYF. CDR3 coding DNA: TGTGCCAGCTCACCTCCGGGGTTGGAGACCCAGTACTTC.

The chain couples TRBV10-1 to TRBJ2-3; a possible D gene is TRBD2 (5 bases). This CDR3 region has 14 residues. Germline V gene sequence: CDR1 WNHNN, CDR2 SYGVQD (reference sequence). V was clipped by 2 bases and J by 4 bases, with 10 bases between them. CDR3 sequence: CASSEALASDTQYF. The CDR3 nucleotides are TGCGCCAGCAGTGAGGCCCTAGCATCAGATACGCAGTATTTT.

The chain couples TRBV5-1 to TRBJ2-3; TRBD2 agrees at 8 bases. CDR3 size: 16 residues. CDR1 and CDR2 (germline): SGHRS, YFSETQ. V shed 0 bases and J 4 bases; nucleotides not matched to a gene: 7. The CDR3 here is CASSLAFRGGPDTQYF. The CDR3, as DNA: TGCGCCAGCAGCTTGGCCTTTCGGGGGGGTCCAGATACGCAGTATTTT. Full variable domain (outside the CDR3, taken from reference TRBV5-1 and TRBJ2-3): KAGVTQTPRYLIKTRGQQVTLSCSPISGHRSVSWYQQTPGQGLQFLFEYFSETQRNKGNFPGRFSGRQFSNSRSEMNVSTLELGDSALYLCASSLAFRGGPDTQYFGPGTRLTVL.

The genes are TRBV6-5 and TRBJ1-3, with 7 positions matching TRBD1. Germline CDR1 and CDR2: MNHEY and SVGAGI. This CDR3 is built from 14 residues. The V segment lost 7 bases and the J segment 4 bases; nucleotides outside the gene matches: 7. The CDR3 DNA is TGTGCCAGCACCATGGGGACAGTGGGAAACACCATATATTTT. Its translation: CASTMGTVGNTIYF.

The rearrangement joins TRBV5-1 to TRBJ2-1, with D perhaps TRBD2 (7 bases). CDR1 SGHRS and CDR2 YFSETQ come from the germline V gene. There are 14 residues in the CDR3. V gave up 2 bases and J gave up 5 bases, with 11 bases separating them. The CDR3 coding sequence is TGCGCCAGCAGCTTAGGGGGAGGGGACAATGAGCAGTTCTTC. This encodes CASSLGGGDNEQFF.

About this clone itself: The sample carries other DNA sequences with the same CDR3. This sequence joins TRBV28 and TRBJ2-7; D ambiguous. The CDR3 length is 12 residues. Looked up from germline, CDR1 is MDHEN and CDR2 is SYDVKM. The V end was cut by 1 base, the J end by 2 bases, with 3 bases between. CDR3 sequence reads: CASSLFTYEQYF. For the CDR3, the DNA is TGTGCCAGCAGTTTATTTACCTACGAGCAGTACTTC.

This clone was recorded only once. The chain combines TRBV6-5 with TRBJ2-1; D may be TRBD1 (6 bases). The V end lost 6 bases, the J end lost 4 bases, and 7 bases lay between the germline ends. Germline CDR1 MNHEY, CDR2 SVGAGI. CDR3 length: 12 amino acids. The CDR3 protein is CASRTGYNEQFF. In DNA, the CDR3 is TGTGCCAGCAGAACAGGGTACAATGAGCAGTTCTTC.

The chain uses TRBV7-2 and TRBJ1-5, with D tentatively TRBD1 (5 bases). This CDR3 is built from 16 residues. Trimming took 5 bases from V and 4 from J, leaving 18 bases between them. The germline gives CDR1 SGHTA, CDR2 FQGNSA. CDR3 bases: TGTGCCAGCAGCCTTTTGACCCAGGGTTTAAATCAGCCCCAGCATTTT. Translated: CASSLLTQGLNQPQHF.

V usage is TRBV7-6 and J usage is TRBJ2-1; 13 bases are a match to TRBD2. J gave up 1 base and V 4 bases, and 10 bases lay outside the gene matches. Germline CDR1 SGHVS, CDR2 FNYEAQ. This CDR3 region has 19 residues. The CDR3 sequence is CASSSQGLAGVGSYNEQFF. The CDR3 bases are TGTGCCAGCAGCTCCCAAGGACTAGCGGGAGTAGGATCCTACAATGAGCAGTTCTTC. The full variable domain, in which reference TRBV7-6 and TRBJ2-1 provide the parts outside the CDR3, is GAGVSQSPRYKVTKRGQDVALRCDPISGHVSLYWYRQALGQGPEFLTYFNYEAQQDKSGLPNDRFSAERPEGSISTLTIQRTEQRDSAMYRCASSSQGLAGVGSYNEQFFGPGTRLTVL.

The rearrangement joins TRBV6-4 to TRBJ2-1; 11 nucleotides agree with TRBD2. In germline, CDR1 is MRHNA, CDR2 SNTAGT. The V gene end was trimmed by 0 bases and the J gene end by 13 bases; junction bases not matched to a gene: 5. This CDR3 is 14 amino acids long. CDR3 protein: CASSDSGLAVGQFF. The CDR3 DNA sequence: TGTGCCAGCAGTGACTCGGGACTAGCGGTTGGACAGTTCTTC.

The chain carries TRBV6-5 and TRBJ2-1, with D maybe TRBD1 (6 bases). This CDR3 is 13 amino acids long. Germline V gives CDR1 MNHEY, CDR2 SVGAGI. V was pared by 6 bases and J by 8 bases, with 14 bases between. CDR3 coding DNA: TGTGCCAGCAGCCTTACAGGGTACGATGAGCAGTTCTTC. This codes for CASSLTGYDEQFF.

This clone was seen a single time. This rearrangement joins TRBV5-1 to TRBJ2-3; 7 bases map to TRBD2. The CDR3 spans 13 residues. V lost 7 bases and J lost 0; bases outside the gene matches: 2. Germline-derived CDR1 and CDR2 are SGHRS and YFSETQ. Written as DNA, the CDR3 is TGCGCCAGCGGGAGGGACAGCACAGATACGCAGTATTTT. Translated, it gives CASGRDSTDTQYF.